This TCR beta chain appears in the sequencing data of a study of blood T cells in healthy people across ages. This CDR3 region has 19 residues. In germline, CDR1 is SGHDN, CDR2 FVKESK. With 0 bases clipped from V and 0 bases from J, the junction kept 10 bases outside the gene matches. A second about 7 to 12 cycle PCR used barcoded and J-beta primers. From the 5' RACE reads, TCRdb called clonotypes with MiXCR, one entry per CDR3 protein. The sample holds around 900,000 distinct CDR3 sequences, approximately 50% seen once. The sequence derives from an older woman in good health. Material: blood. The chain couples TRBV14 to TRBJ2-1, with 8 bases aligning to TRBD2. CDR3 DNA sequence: TGTGCCAGCAGCCAAGATCAGTATAGCGGGATATACTCCTACAATGAGCAGTTCTTC. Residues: CASSQDQYSGIYSYNEQFF.